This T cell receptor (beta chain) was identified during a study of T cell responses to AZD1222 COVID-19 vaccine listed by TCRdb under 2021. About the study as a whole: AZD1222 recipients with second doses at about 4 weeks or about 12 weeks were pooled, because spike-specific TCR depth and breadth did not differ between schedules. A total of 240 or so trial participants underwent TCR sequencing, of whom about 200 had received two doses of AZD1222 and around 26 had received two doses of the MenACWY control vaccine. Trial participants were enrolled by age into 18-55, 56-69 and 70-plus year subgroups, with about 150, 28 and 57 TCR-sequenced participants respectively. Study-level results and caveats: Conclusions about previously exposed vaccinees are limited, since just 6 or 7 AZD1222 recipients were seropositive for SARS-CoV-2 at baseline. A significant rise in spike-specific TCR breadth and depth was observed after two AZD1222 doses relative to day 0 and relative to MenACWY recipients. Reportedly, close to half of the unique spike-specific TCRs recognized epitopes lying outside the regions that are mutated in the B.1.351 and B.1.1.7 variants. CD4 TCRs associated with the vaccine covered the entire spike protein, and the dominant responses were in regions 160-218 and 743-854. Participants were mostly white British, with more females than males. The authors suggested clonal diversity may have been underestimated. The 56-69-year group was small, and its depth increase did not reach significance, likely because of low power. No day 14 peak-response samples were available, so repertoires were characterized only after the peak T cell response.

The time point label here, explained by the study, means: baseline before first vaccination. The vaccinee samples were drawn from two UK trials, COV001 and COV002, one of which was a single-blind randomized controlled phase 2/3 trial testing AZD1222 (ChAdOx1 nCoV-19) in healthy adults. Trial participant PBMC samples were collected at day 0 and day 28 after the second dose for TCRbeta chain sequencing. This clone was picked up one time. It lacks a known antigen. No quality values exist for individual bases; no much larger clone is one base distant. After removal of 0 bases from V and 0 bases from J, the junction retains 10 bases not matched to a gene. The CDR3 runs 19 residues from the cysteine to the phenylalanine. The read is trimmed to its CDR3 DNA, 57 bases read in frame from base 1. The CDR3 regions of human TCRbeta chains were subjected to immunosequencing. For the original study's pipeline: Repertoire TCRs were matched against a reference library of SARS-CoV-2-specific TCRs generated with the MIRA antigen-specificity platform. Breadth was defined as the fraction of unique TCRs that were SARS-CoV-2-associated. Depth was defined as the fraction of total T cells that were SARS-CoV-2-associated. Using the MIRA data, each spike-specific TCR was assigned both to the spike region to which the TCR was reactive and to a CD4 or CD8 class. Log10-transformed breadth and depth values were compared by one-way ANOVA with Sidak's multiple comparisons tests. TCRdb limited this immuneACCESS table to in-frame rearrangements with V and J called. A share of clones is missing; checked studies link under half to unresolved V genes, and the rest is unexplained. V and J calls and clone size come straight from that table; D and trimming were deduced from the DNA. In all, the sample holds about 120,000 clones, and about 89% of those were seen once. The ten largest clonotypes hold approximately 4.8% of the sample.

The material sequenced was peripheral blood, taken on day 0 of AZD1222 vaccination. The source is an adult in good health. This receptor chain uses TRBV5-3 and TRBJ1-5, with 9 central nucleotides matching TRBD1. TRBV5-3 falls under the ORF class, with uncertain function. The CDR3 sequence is CARSLEGQGSSYSNQPQHF. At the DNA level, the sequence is TGTGCCAGAAGCTTGGAGGGACAGGGCTCCTCCTATAGCAATCAGCCCCAGCATTTT.